These 8 T cell receptor beta chains share one sample of origin, sequenced in a study of T cell clonality in common variable immunodeficiency. Study results and limitations: Common variable immunodeficiency TCR beta sequences reportedly had fewer deletions and N-nucleotide insertions.

Generated by immunoSEQ multiplex PCR, the TCRdb table keeps only in-frame clones and is missing some. The sample contains over 30,000 clones, none of them singletons. These receptors' antigens are unknown. The source material was peripheral blood mononuclear cells. The receptors here all came from a human donor with common variable immunodeficiency.

There are a few counts of this clone. The CDR3 end lies 3 residues beyond the end of the read and is filled in from the germline J gene. The chain is built from TRBV11-2 and TRBJ2-2; the match to TRBD1 covers 8 bases. J gave up 4 bases and V 6 bases, and 7 bases lay outside the gene matches. Germline values: CDR1 SGHAT, CDR2 FQNNGV. The CDR3 contains 15 residues. Incomplete CDR3 DNA: TGTGCCAGCAGATCTCCGGGACAGGTCACCGGGGAG. It is translated as CASRSPGQVTGE. The entire CDR3 sequence reads CASRSPGQVTGELFF.

This clone is categorized as medium-sized. The CDR3 goes on 3 residues after the read ends, and that part is filled in from the germline J gene. The chain combines TRBV20-1 with TRBJ2-1; D is unclear. This CDR3 contains 11 residues. The V end lost 3 bases, the J end lost 9 bases, and 9 bases lay between the germline ends. The V gene's germline CDR1 is DFQATT and CDR2 SNEGSKA (reference sequence). CDR3 residues: CSARWRSEQFF. CDR3 DNA (partial): TGCAGTGCTAGGTGGCGGAGTGAG.

This clone was observed a few times. The read comes to an end 3 residues before the CDR3 does, leaving the germline J gene to fill in the end. The chain uses TRBV6-4 and TRBJ2-2; D remains ambiguous. The CDR3 has 13 amino acids. V was pared by 2 bases and J by 3 bases, with 4 bases between. Germline CDR1 MRHNA, CDR2 SNTAGT. CDR3 sequence: CASSDRDTGELFF. The DNA read from the CDR3 is TGTGCCAGCAGTGACAGGGACACCGGGGAG.

Of note for this clone: Read data end 3 residues before the CDR3 end; the end is taken from the germline J gene. V usage is TRBV11-2 and J usage is TRBJ2-7; D is perhaps TRBD2 (6 bases). CDR3 length: 13 residues. Germline V gives CDR1 SGHAT, CDR2 FQNNGV. The V end was cut by 2 bases, the J end by 6 bases, with 11 bases between. The CDR3 loop reads CASSLSSVGEQYF. CDR3 DNA, as far as it was read: TGTGCCAGCAGCTTATCTAGCGTGGGCGAG.

This clone appeared many times. The CDR3 end falls 3 residues outside the read, so it is completed with the germline J gene. This chain uses TRBV20-1 with TRBJ2-7; 9 nucleotides align to TRBD2. This CDR3 is built from 15 residues. Per the germline V gene, CDR1 is DFQATT and CDR2 is SNEGSKA (reference sequence). Trimming removed 3 bases from V and 0 bases from J; junction bases left unmatched: 6. The sequenced CDR3 bases are TGCAGTGCTAGTAGTCTAGCGGGGAACTCCTACGAG. Protein: CSASSLAGNSYE. The CDR3 in full is CSASSLAGNSYEQYF.

On this clone itself: Coverage ceases 3 residues before the CDR3 finishes, and the germline J gene fills in the end. The rearrangement uses TRBV7-9 and TRBJ1-5; tentatively, D is TRBD1 (5 bases). Germline CDR1 is SEHNR and CDR2 is FQNEAQ (reference sequence). V lost 0 bases to trimming and J lost 8 bases, with 11 bases between them. CDR3 length: 14 residues. The CDR3 bases that were read are TGTGCCAGCAGCTTAGCAGGGGTAGTGGAGCCC. Its protein product is CASSLAGVVEP. The full CDR3 reads CASSLAGVVEPQHF. Looking up the rest from reference TRBV7-9 and TRBJ1-5 gives the full variable domain: DTGVSQNPRHKITKRGQNVTFRCDPISEHNRLYWYRQTLGQGPEFLTYFQNEAQLEKSRLLSDRFSAERPKGSFSTLEIQRTEQGDSAMYLCASSLAGVVEPQHFGDGTRLSIL.

This clone has at least ten counts. The read gets to within 3 residues of the CDR3 end, and the germline J gene fills in the rest. The chain couples TRBV18 to TRBJ2-5, with 7 positions matching TRBD1. Looked up from germline, CDR1 is KGHSH and CDR2 is LQKENI. This CDR3 spans 13 amino acids. The V gene end was trimmed by 8 bases and the J gene end by 5 bases; junction bases not matched to a gene: 8. CDR3 loop: CASVGDSRETQYF. Partial CDR3 DNA: TGTGCCAGCGTGGGGGACAGTCGGGAGACC.

This clone occurred many times. The CDR3 extends 3 residues past the end of the read, so its final part is completed from the germline J gene. This chain links TRBV2 with TRBJ1-5; no firm D call. The CDR3 covers 15 residues. The V gene lost 1 base and the J gene lost 4 bases, with 11 bases spanning the gap. The germline gives CDR1 SNHLY, CDR2 FYNNEI. CDR3 amino acids: CASSEVGTENQPQHF. The CDR3 bases that were read are TGTGCCAGCAGTGAAGTTGGAACAGAGAATCAGCCC.